Below, 20 T cell receptor beta chains from the same sample are listed, as sequenced in a study of chemoradiotherapy in HPV16-positive cancers. The repertoire was sequenced with immunoSEQ multiplex PCR; TCRdb's copy has only in-frame clones and lacks some. The sample consists of some 22,000 clones, about 88% of them appearing once. Sequenced here: blood, sampled from a patient who underwent chemoradiotherapy. The receptors were gathered from a human donor with HPV-associated anogenital cancer.

The chain has TRBV23-1 and TRBJ1-1, with no clear D. TRBV23-1 is labeled an ORF, and its function is uncertain. The length of the CDR3 is 15 residues. V was pared by 2 bases and J by 6 bases, with 16 bases between. The CDR3 region is CASSQGPPREAEAFF. The DNA of the CDR3 is TGCGCCAGCAGTCAAGGGCCGCCAAGAGAAGCTGAAGCTTTCTTT.

The V and J genes are TRBV9 and TRBJ2-5, with D uncertain. In germline, CDR1 is SGDLS, CDR2 YYNGEE. Trimming left V 3 bases short and J 7 bases short, with 19 bases between. The CDR3 has 15 residues. CDR3 coding DNA: TGTGCCAGCAGCGATCAACAGCGACGGTCTGGGACCCAGTACTTC. Amino acids: CASSDQQRRSGTQYF.

This clone was seen a single time. This chain links TRBV5-6 with TRBJ1-2; D gene uncertain. Trimming left V 4 bases short and J 0 bases short, with 10 bases between. Germline V lookup: CDR1 SGHDT, CDR2 YYEEEE. The CDR3 totals 14 residues. CDR3 nucleotides: TGTGCCAGCAGCCAGAGCCACACTAACTATGGCTACACCTTC. This gives the protein CASSQSHTNYGYTF.

This sequence joins TRBV7-2 and TRBJ1-4, with D possibly TRBD1 on 5 matching bases. The germline V gene has CDR1 SGHTA and CDR2 FQGNSA. The CDR3 totals 13 residues. V was clipped by 1 base and J by 8 bases, with 8 bases between them. The CDR3 bases are TGTGCCAGCAGCTTAGGCAGGGTGGAAAAACTGTTTTTT. Translated: CASSLGRVEKLFF.

J is TRBJ2-3 and V is TRBV27, with TRBD2 matching 9 bases. CDR1 and CDR2 (germline): MNHEY, SMNVEV (reference sequence). There are 20 residues in the CDR3. Losses at the gene ends were 2 bases for V and 0 bases for J; bases not matched to a gene: 15. For the CDR3, the DNA is TGTGCCAGCAGTTTAAGATCGTGGCTAGCGGGACCTCCTAGCACAGATACGCAGTATTTT. It encodes CASSLRSWLAGPPSTDTQYF.

J is TRBJ1-1 and V is TRBV6-5; D possibly corresponds to TRBD1 (5 bases). Trimming removed 5 bases at V and 7 bases at J, with 11 bases between. The CDR3 length is 12 residues. Germline V gives CDR1 MNHEY, CDR2 SVGAGI. This CDR3 is CASSRPGGEAFF. CDR3 bases: TGTGCCAGCAGTCGACCGGGGGGTGAAGCTTTCTTT.

This chain uses TRBV6-1 with TRBJ2-5; 12 bases fit TRBD2. Germline V gene data show CDR1 as MNHNS and CDR2 as SASEGT. The CDR3 sequence is 16 residues long. V was clipped by 4 bases and J by 2 bases; unmatched bases: 5. The CDR3, as DNA: TGTGCCAGCAGTGCGACTAGCGGGGGCCTACAAGAGACCCAGTACTTC. Encoded protein: CASSATSGGLQETQYF.

The table lists this clone with a count of one. V and J are TRBV19 and TRBJ1-4, with D possibly TRBD1 on 5 matching bases. V was trimmed by 10 bases and J by 3 bases, leaving 21 bases between them. The CDR3 loop spans 16 amino acids. Looked up from germline, CDR1 is LNHDA and CDR2 is SQIVND (reference sequence). CDR3 DNA sequence: TGTGCCACCCGCGGCCCCGTGGGGGTGTCTAATGAAAAACTGTTTTTT. It is translated as CATRGPVGVSNEKLFF.

This clone appeared a few times. The chain uses TRBV11-3 and TRBJ2-6; 7 bases line up with TRBD2. CDR1 and CDR2 from the germline V gene are SGHNT and YENEEA. The CDR3 spans 20 residues. The V and J ends lost 1 base and 1 base, in that order; junction bases with no gene match: 13. The CDR3 here is CASSLVRAGARESGANVLTF. CDR3 in DNA: TGTGCCAGCAGCTTAGTTAGGGCGGGAGCCAGAGAGTCTGGGGCCAACGTCCTGACTTTC.

The chain combines TRBV11-2 with TRBJ1-2; D remains unclear. Between the trimmed V and J ends, which lost 6 bases and 9 bases, there was a span of 17 bases. Germline V gene sequence: CDR1 SGHAT, CDR2 FQNNGV. The CDR3 consists of 13 residues. The CDR3 bases are TGTGCCAGCAGATGGGAGGCTCGAGGAAGCTACACCTTC. Its protein is CASRWEARGSYTF.

The chain employs TRBV18 and TRBJ1-1; weak D call: TRBD1 (5 bases). V shed 3 bases and J shed 5 bases, with 13 bases lying between them. This CDR3 comprises 14 residues. Per the germline V gene, CDR1 is KGHSH and CDR2 is LQKENI. Here the CDR3 reads CASSPRGVRTEAFF. DNA of the CDR3: TGTGCCAGCTCACCGAGAGGGGTAAGGACTGAAGCTTTCTTT.

For this clone: The identical CDR3 is also encoded by other nucleotide sequences in the sample. This chain joins TRBV4-3 and TRBJ2-7, with D uncertain. The germline V gene encodes CDR1 LGHNA and CDR2 YSLEER. The CDR3 spans 14 residues. V lost 1 base and J lost 1, with 8 bases in between. The CDR3: CASSQGRNSYEQYF. The DNA for the CDR3 is TGCGCCAGCAGCCAAGGACGGAATTCCTACGAGCAGTACTTC.

The rearrangement joins TRBV6-5 to TRBJ1-2; possibly TRBD1 for D (6 bases). This CDR3 is 14 amino acids long. The germline V gene encodes CDR1 MNHEY and CDR2 SVGAGI. V shed 6 bases and J shed 2 bases, with 13 bases lying between them. CDR3 nucleotide sequence: TGTGCCAGCAGGCTCACAGGGACCAACTATGGCTACACCTTC. Encoded protein: CASRLTGTNYGYTF.

This clone was detected only a few times. The rearrangement joins TRBV6-5 to TRBJ2-3; 9 positions match TRBD2. The CDR3 is 16 residues long. The junction had 5 bases not matched to a gene; V was cut back by 4 bases and J by 0 bases. CDR1 is MNHEY, CDR2 SVGAGI, per germline. The DNA for the CDR3 is TGTGCCAGCAGTTCCCGAGCGGGGGGAAGCACAGATACGCAGTATTTT. It encodes CASSSRAGGSTDTQYF.

The chain couples TRBV6-5 to TRBJ2-1; 9 bases align to TRBD1. Germline CDR1 and CDR2: MNHEY and SVGAGI. V shed 2 bases and J 7 bases; nucleotides not matched to a gene: 9. The CDR3 loop spans 16 amino acids. DNA for the CDR3: TGTGCCAGCAGTTACGGGACAGGGACAGATTGGAATGAGCAGTTCTTC. Amino acid sequence: CASSYGTGTDWNEQFF.

V and J are TRBV7-2 and TRBJ2-5, with a possible D match to TRBD2 (6 bases). The CDR3 totals 15 residues. The germline V gene has CDR1 SGHTA and CDR2 FQGNSA. Trimming pared 1 base from V and 2 bases from J, leaving 11 bases between. The CDR3 spells CASSLVGTDQETQYF. The DNA for the CDR3 is TGTGCCAGCAGCTTAGTAGGGACTGATCAAGAGACCCAGTACTTC.

V usage is TRBV18 and J usage is TRBJ1-1; tentatively, D is TRBD1 (6 bases). The germline gives CDR1 KGHSH, CDR2 LQKENI. The CDR3 consists of 15 residues. Trimming left V 3 bases short and J 7 bases short, with 18 bases between. The CDR3, as DNA: TGTGCCAGCTCACCGACAATGGACAGCCAAAATGAAGCTTTCTTT. Its protein product is CASSPTMDSQNEAFF.

CDR3 DNA: TGTGCCAGTAGTCCTAGCGGGAGGGCCCATGAGCAGTTCTTC. Amino acid sequence: CASSPSGRAHEQFF. The chain is built from TRBV19 and TRBJ2-1; 12 bases fit TRBD2. This CDR3 region has 14 residues. Losses at the gene ends were 5 bases for V and 8 bases for J; bases not matched to a gene: 4. Germline-derived CDR1 and CDR2 are LNHDA and SQIVND (reference sequence).

The chain uses TRBV7-9 and TRBJ2-1, with 8 bases identical to TRBD2. J gave up 6 bases and V 5 bases, and 9 bases lay outside the gene matches. Germline lookup yields CDR1 SEHNR and CDR2 FQNEAQ (reference sequence). The CDR3 is 15 residues long. DNA for the CDR3: TGTGCCAGCAGCCTTATGTGGCGGGAGGCCAATGAGCAGTTCTTC. This sequence encodes CASSLMWREANEQFF.

The J gene is TRBJ2-7, the V gene TRBV7-2; TRBD2 matches at 9 bases. Trimming cost V 0 bases and J 5 bases; bases outside gene matches: 8. This CDR3 has 16 amino acids. Germline V gene data show CDR1 as SGHTA and CDR2 as FQGNSA. CDR3: CASSLALGGGANEQYF. The DNA of the CDR3 is TGTGCCAGCAGCTTAGCGCTAGGCGGGGGGGCCAACGAGCAGTACTTC.